The rows below give T cell receptor beta chains drawn from one sample of a study of blood T cell repertoires in COVID-19. Clones were sequenced by immunoSEQ multiplex PCR, and TCRdb holds only the in-frame ones, with some missing. The sample includes some 100,000 clones, around 85% of them seen just once. The sequencing input was peripheral blood. These TCRs come from a woman in her sixties or seventies with active or convalescent COVID-19. Each CDR3 is given with its conserved first and last residue.

V	J	CDR3
TRBV12-1	TRBJ2-3	CASSHTGTSGRCTDTQYF
TRBV2	TRBJ2-2	CASRGESGELFF
TRBV9	TRBJ2-2	CASSVLDGTGELFF
TRBV28	TRBJ2-1	CASSFPSGRNEQFF
TRBV19	TRBJ2-5	CASSNWGTKETQYF
TRBV19	TRBJ1-2	CASSKAGEANYGYTF
TRBV2	TRBJ1-2	CASSKLRDRVDGYGYTF
TRBV7-3	TRBJ2-2	CASSSTGRELFF
TRBV27	TRBJ1-5	CASASTRGQPQHF
TRBV27	TRBJ2-1	CASSSGTSGAYNEQFF
TRBV18	TRBJ1-5	CASSAANQPQHF
TRBV19	TRBJ2-1	CASAGTGVKSSYNEQFF
TRBV3-1/TRBV3-2	TRBJ2-1	CASSHYRGANNEQFF
TRBV3-1/TRBV3-2	TRBJ1-3	CASSQVLGFGNTIYF
TRBV2	TRBJ2-1	CASSETLAGGLYNEQFF
TRBV23-1	TRBJ1-2	CASSQSVRTGHLYDTF
TRBV7-9	TRBJ2-3	CASSSGLAPDTQYF
TRBV9	TRBJ2-2	CASSVEGLGTSGIAGELFF
TRBV7-2	TRBJ1-1	CASSKNRGLTTEAFF
TRBV19	TRBJ1-2	CASSPRGGTGSGYTF
TRBV28	TRBJ1-2	CASMELRDSGGYTF
TRBV7-6	TRBJ2-7	CASSPPTGGGHGSYEQYF
TRBV28	TRBJ1-2	CASSHSLGQSARSFF
TRBV28	TRBJ2-1	CASSLGSGSKNEQFF
TRBV27	TRBJ1-4	CASSPRGTEEKLFF
TRBV5-8	TRBJ2-5	CASRRSGTGEGKTQYF
TRBV2	TRBJ1-2	CASSEQRQGNYGYTF
TRBV9	TRBJ1-4	CASSAHRMSEKLFF
TRBV10-1	TRBJ2-1	CASSCTTGHEQFF
TRBV6-5	TRBJ1-5	CASSSSAGAGNQPQHF
TRBV6-1	TRBJ1-2	CASSEGGRSGYTF
TRBV18	TRBJ2-7	CASSPGTHSYEQYF
TRBV19	TRBJ2-1	CASSSPGQGAPLAGTYNEQFF
TRBV6-1	TRBJ1-2	CASSEGGGMGYGYTF
TRBV24-1	TRBJ1-2	CATSDSLDRNQGYGYTF
TRBV11-2	TRBJ1-1	CASSLIETEAFF
TRBV11-3	TRBJ1-1	CASSRGRDLEAFF
TRBV3-1/TRBV3-2	TRBJ2-6	CASSQRVRGANVLTF
TRBV24-1	TRBJ2-5	CATSDSGQGETQYF
TRBV18	TRBJ2-2	CASSPQSSGIRTGELFF
TRBV10-3	TRBJ1-1	CAISRELFNTEAFF
TRBV9	TRBJ1-1	CASSVDPGLNTEAFF
TRBV3-1/TRBV3-2	TRBJ1-3	CASSHRDRSGNTIYF
TRBV5-1	TRBJ2-6	CASSLEVFASGRHSGANVLTF
TRBV19	TRBJ2-7	CASSMFPGGNYEQYF
TRBV4-1	TRBJ2-2	CASSQEVRASGNTGELFF
TRBV28	TRBJ1-2	CASSFEDRDNYGYTF
TRBV4-1	TRBJ2-2	CASSRPSAGGGGELFF
TRBV5-1	TRBJ2-7	CASSRSGGDYEQYF
TRBV5-4	TRBJ1-1	CASSIRDRGNTEAFF
TRBV28	TRBJ2-4	CASSLPTGDIAKNIQYF
TRBV5-4	TRBJ2-3	CASSATSGGFTDTQYF
TRBV6-5	TRBJ1-1	CASRTNGQPNTEAFF
TRBV7-3	TRBJ2-7	CASSSGLAGEQYF
TRBV20-1	TRBJ2-2	CSASSPGNTGELFF
TRBV9	TRBJ2-2	CASSGLPSGTGELFF
TRBV7-2	TRBJ2-5	CASSSLAGQTQYF